This is a list of T cell receptor beta chains from one sample in a study of blood T cell repertoires in COVID-19. TCRdb keeps only in-frame clones here, not all; method: immunoSEQ multiplex PCR. The table shows around 180,000 clones, with around 67% occurring only once. Sequencing was performed on peripheral blood. Receptor source: a woman older than 75 with acute or convalescent COVID-19. CDR3s include the opening cysteine and the closing phenylalanine or tryptophan. D genes are given only for firm matches. Not every row has a clone size; where given, it reads once, few, many or a size class.

TRBJ1-1,NA,once,TRBV29-1,CSVELTENTEAFF,TGCAGCGTTGAACTCACAGAGAACACTGAAGCTTTCTTT
TRBJ2-2,NA,once,TRBV3-1/TRBV3-2,CASSPAFSLGELFF,TGTGCCAGCAGTCCTGCGTTTAGCCTCGGGGAGCTGTTTTTT
TRBJ2-5,NA,NA,TRBV28,CASSNTETQETQYF,TGTGCCAGCAGTAACACGGAGACCCAAGAGACCCAGTACTTC
TRBJ2-3,TRBD2,once,TRBV24-1,CATSDLLAGAGDTQYF,TGTGCCACCAGTGATTTACTAGCGGGAGCTGGAGATACGCAGTATTTT
TRBJ1-5,NA,once,TRBV6-5,CASNRVSQPQHF,TGTGCCAGCAACAGGGTGAGTCAGCCCCAGCATTTT
TRBJ2-5,TRBD2,NA,TRBV7-2,CASSLVVAGGRQETQYF,TGTGCCAGCAGCTTAGTCGTAGCGGGAGGGAGACAAGAGACCCAGTACTTC
TRBJ1-2,TRBD1,once,TRBV28,CASRTGTDYGYTF,TGTGCCAGCAGGACTGGGACAGACTATGGCTACACCTTC
TRBJ2-7,NA,few,TRBV28,CASSNYYEQYF,TGTGCCAGCAGTAACTACTACGAGCAGTACTTC
TRBJ1-5,TRBD1,NA,TRBV6-2/TRBV6-3,CASSIVPGQGRQPQHF,TGTGCCAGCAGTATAGTCCCGGGACAGGGTCGGCAGCCCCAGCATTTT
TRBJ2-3,NA,NA,TRBV7-6,CASSLAAGRLQDTQYF,TGTGCCAGCAGCTTAGCTGCGGGACGCCTCCAGGATACGCAGTATTTT
TRBJ1-4,NA,NA,TRBV15,CATSRDWSYNEKLFF,TGTGCCACCAGCAGAGATTGGTCCTATAATGAAAAACTGTTTTTT
TRBJ1-5,NA,NA,TRBV19,CASTHGQRSQPQHF,TGTGCCAGTACTCATGGACAGCGGAGTCAGCCCCAGCATTTT
TRBJ1-5,NA,NA,TRBV24-1,CATSDHAGGNQPQHF,TGTGCCACCAGTGATCATGCAGGGGGCAATCAGCCCCAGCATTTT
TRBJ2-3,NA,NA,TRBV27,CASSPLFGLGTDTQYF,TGTGCCAGCAGTCCTCTTTTTGGGCTTGGGACAGATACGCAGTATTTT
TRBJ2-7,NA,few,TRBV5-1,CASSLAGGMTYEQYF,TGCGCCAGCAGCTTGGCCGGAGGGATGACCTACGAGCAGTACTTC
TRBJ1-1,NA,few,TRBV18,CASSPPHGTEAFF,TGTGCCAGCTCACCACCACACGGGACTGAAGCTTTCTTT
TRBJ1-4,TRBD1,NA,TRBV10-3,CAISEQGATNEKLFF,TGTGCCATCAGTGAACAGGGGGCAACTAATGAAAAACTGTTTTTT
TRBJ1-6,NA,NA,TRBV30,CAWSEGQGTVTSPLHF,TGTGCCTGGAGTGAAGGCCAGGGCACGGTAACGTCACCCCTCCACTTT
TRBJ2-2,TRBD2,NA,TRBV10-3,CAISESNLAGVNTGELFF,TGTGCCATCAGTGAGTCGAATCTAGCGGGAGTGAACACCGGGGAGCTGTTTTTT
TRBJ2-7,TRBD2,NA,TRBV28,CASSSIAGLLTYEQYF,TGTGCCAGCAGTTCCATAGCGGGACTTCTTACCTACGAGCAGTACTTC
TRBJ2-3,NA,NA,TRBV7-2,CASSTISGLGTDTQYF,TGTGCCAGCAGCACCATAAGCGGGCTTGGCACAGATACGCAGTATTTT
TRBJ2-7,NA,NA,TRBV6-5,CASELSPHEQYF,TGTGCCAGCGAATTAAGCCCCCACGAGCAGTACTTC
TRBJ2-7,TRBD1,NA,TRBV9,CASSVGEWGDRAYEQYF,TGTGCCAGCAGCGTAGGGGAATGGGGAGACAGGGCCTACGAGCAGTACTTC
TRBJ1-1,NA,NA,TRBV29-1,CSVERFMDTEAFF,TGCAGCGTTGAGAGATTTATGGACACTGAAGCTTTCTTT
TRBJ2-1,TRBD2,NA,TRBV30,CASTPGTRANNEQFF,TGTGCCAGCACCCCCGGGACTAGGGCCAACAATGAGCAGTTCTTC
TRBJ1-4,NA,NA,TRBV5-1,CASSSLPGQENEKLFF,TGCGCCAGCAGCTCCCTACCGGGACAAGAAAATGAAAAACTGTTTTTT
TRBJ2-1,NA,NA,TRBV9,CASSVSQGIGNEQFF,TGTGCCAGCAGCGTCTCCCAGGGCATTGGGAATGAGCAGTTCTTC
TRBJ1-1,NA,NA,TRBV12-3/TRBV12-4,CASSFSGVWKAFF,TGTGCCAGCAGTTTTTCGGGTGTCTGGAAGGCTTTCTTT
TRBJ2-3,TRBD2,NA,TRBV7-2,CASSSTSASGNTDTQYF,TGTGCCAGCAGCTCCACGTCGGCTAGCGGGAACACAGATACGCAGTATTTT
TRBJ1-4,TRBD1,NA,TRBV4-2,CASSQESEGQGGEKLFF,TGTGCCAGCAGCCAAGAGAGCGAAGGACAGGGGGGAGAAAAACTGTTTTTT
TRBJ2-4,TRBD1,few,TRBV18,CASSPPDRGTGKNIQYF,TGTGCCAGCTCACCACCGGACAGGGGGACGGGCAAAAACATTCAGTACTTC
TRBJ2-5,TRBD1,NA,TRBV9,CASSPLGQGSETQYF,TGTGCCAGCAGCCCCCTGGGACAGGGAAGCGAGACCCAGTACTTC
TRBJ1-4,TRBD1,NA,TRBV3-1/TRBV3-2,CASSQITGELFF,TGTGCCAGCAGCCAAATAACAGGGGAACTGTTTTTT
TRBJ2-3,TRBD2,few,TRBV6-2/TRBV6-3,CASSAIAGGTDTQYF,TGTGCCAGCAGTGCGATAGCGGGAGGGACAGATACGCAGTATTTT
TRBJ1-4,NA,NA,TRBV30,CAWTDTSTNEKLFF,TGTGCCTGGACCGACACTTCAACTAATGAAAAACTGTTTTTT
TRBJ2-7,NA,NA,TRBV5-1,CASSLAVLTYEQYF,TGCGCCAGCAGCTTGGCAGTATTGACCTACGAGCAGTACTTC
TRBJ1-1,TRBD1,once,TRBV27,CASSLTGVSAEAFF,TGTGCCAGCAGTCTGACAGGGGTTAGCGCTGAAGCTTTCTTT
TRBJ2-2,NA,NA,TRBV2,CAKAGFGTGELFF,TGTGCTAAGGCAGGGTTTGGCACCGGGGAGCTGTTTTTT
TRBJ2-3,NA,NA,TRBV5-1,CASSTGQTTDTQYF,TGCGCCAGCAGCACCGGACAGACCACAGATACGCAGTATTTT
TRBJ2-1,TRBD1,NA,TRBV5-1,CASSLATGDNEQFF,TGCGCCAGCAGCTTGGCAACAGGGGACAATGAGCAGTTCTTC
TRBJ2-5,NA,NA,TRBV19,CASRGRTAWETQYF,TGTGCCAGTAGGGGGCGGACAGCTTGGGAGACCCAGTACTTC
TRBJ1-2,NA,NA,TRBV4-1,CASSQDSSGNYYGYTF,TGCGCCAGCAGCCAAGATTCGTCAGGAAATTACTATGGCTACACCTTC
TRBJ2-5,TRBD2,NA,TRBV5-1,CASSLWTSGSRETQYF,TGCGCCAGCAGCTTGTGGACTAGCGGGAGCCGGGAGACCCAGTACTTC
TRBJ2-3,NA,NA,TRBV6-1,CASSEGSGRDTQYF,TGTGCCAGCAGTGAGGGCAGTGGGCGAGATACGCAGTATTTT
TRBJ1-2,NA,NA,TRBV19,CASSSGTEDYGYTF,TGTGCCAGTAGCTCCGGGACTGAAGACTATGGCTACACCTTC
TRBJ2-1,TRBD1,NA,TRBV4-1,CASSPHGTGYDNEQFF,TGCGCCAGCAGCCCCCACGGGACAGGGTATGACAATGAGCAGTTCTTC
TRBJ1-1,NA,NA,TRBV28,CASSPSVSNTEAFF,TGTGCCAGCAGTCCCTCAGTCTCGAACACTGAAGCTTTCTTT
TRBJ2-7,TRBD2,once,TRBV11-2,CASSPTSGSPYEQYF,TGTGCCAGCAGCCCGACTAGCGGGAGTCCCTACGAGCAGTACTTC
TRBJ1-1,NA,few,TRBV14,CASSQDVGRSAFF,TGTGCCAGCAGCCAAGATGTCGGCAGGTCGGCTTTCTTT
TRBJ2-7,NA,once,TRBV6-6,CASSYPSFLVYEQYF,TGTGCCAGCAGTTATCCTAGCTTCCTGGTCTACGAGCAGTACTTC
TRBJ2-7,NA,NA,TRBV11-3,CASSLDSAVWAEQYF,TGTGCCAGCAGCTTAGATAGCGCGGTTTGGGCCGAGCAGTACTTC
TRBJ2-1,TRBD2,once,TRBV15,CATSRDRGSGRAFYNEQFF,TGTGCCACCAGCAGAGATAGGGGCAGCGGGAGGGCATTTTACAATGAGCAGTTCTTC
TRBJ2-1,NA,NA,TRBV6-6,CASGRDNEQFF,TGTGCCAGCGGGCGCGACAATGAGCAGTTCTTC